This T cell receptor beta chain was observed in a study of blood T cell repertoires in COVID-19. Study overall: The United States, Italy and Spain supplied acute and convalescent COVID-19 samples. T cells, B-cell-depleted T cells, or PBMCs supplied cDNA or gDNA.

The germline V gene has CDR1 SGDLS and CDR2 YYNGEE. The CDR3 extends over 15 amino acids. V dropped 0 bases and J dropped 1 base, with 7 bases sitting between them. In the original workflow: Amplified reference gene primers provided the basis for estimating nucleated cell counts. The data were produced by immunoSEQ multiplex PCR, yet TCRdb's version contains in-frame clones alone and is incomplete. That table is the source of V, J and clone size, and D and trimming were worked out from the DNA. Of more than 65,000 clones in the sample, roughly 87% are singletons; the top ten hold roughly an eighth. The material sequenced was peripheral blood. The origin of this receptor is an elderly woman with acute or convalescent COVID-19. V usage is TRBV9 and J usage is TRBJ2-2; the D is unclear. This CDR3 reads CASSVGGGNTGELFF. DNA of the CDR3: TGTGCCAGCAGCGTAGGAGGCGGGAACACCGGGGAGCTGTTTTTT.